This section outlines one T cell receptor (beta chain) sequence together with its context. Germline V gene data show CDR1 as MNHEY and CDR2 as SMNVEV (reference sequence). J was trimmed by 3 bases and V by 5 bases; bases with no gene match: 9. The CDR3 has 15 residues. The data were obtained in a study of early T cells in non-severe SARS-CoV-2 infection. For the study at large: Unpaired chains resulted from sequencing bulk RNA of unsorted whole blood.

Individually, cDNA molecules had unique molecular identifiers attached to them. Each CDR3 protein is one row after TCRdb ran MiXCR on the 5' RACE reads. The sample yields more than 55,000 distinct CDR3 sequences, around 13% seen once. Sequencing was performed on whole blood. The receptor comes from an adult who was a healthcare worker with PCR-confirmed SARS-CoV-2 infection or an uninfected control (not recorded which). The V gene is TRBV27, the J gene TRBJ1-2, with 7 bases lining up with TRBD1. The chain's CDR3 is CASSPGGAPYYGYTF. CDR3 nucleotides: TGTGCCAGCAGTCCAGGGGGGGCCCCTTACTATGGCTACACCTTC.